This T cell receptor beta chain was retrieved from a study of blood T cell repertoires in COVID-19. About the study: COVID-19 samples from acute and convalescent phases originated in the United States, Italy and Spain.

Data came from immunoSEQ multiplex PCR; TCRdb stores just in-frame clones and leaves some out. The data hold 150,000 to 200,000 clones, with 81% observed a single time. Per the germline V gene, CDR1 is SSHAT and CDR2 is FNYEAQ (reference sequence). This CDR3 spans 16 amino acids. About this clone itself: At one boundary the junction diverges from the germline segment, which might be a read error.

The clonotype was recovered from a woman between 40 and 55 years old with COVID-19, enrolled during active disease. The sequenced sample was peripheral blood. V gene TRBV7-7 combines with J gene TRBJ1-5; 7 bases are a match to TRBD1. The CDR3 reads CASSYGQEDSNQPQHF. In DNA form, the CDR3 reads TGTGCTAGCAGCTACGGACAGGAGGATAGCAATCAGCCCCAGCATTTT.